The clone carrying this TCR beta chain was counted ten times or more. No antigen is known for it. The CDR3 sequence is 16 residues long. Germline V gene data show CDR1 as LNHNV and CDR2 as YYDKDF (reference sequence). Trimming left V 2 bases short and J 5 bases short, with 18 bases between. These data originate in a study of T cell repertoires in cytomegalovirus infection. Study-level background: TCR beta signatures that were public indicated CMV infection and matching HLA type.

Study-wide results and limits: Carriage of CMV together with the relevant HLA was identifiable through cumulative public TCR beta family frequency. Ex vivo responses were dominated by HLA-C-restricted CMV-specific TCR beta clonotypes.

TCRdb fed the reads into MiXCR, producing one record per CDR3 protein. The repertoire includes approximately 250,000 distinct CDR3 sequences, approximately 10% of them detected once, and roughly 16% sits in the top ten. This sequence joins TRBV15 and TRBJ1-1; D may be TRBD1 (6 bases). Sequencing was performed on PBMCs. This receptor was identified in a human donor in good health (CMV status not recorded). Some clones in this sample may be carry-over from other donors' samples. This chain's CDR3 is CATSRPGTARGTEAFF. DNA for the CDR3: TGTGCCACCAGCAGACCCGGGACTGCGAGGGGGACTGAAGCTTTCTTT. The full variable domain, completed using reference TRBV15 and TRBJ1-1, is DAMVIQNPRYQVTQFGKPVTLSCSQTLNHNVMYWYQQKSSQAPKLLFHYYDKDFNNEADTPDNFQSRRPNTSFCFLDIRSPGLGDTAMYLCATSRPGTARGTEAFFGQGTRLTVV.